A single TCR beta chain is shown here with its context. Its antigen is still unknown. The assay, immunoSEQ v3.0, was run at survey level. Here immunoSEQ multiplex PCR was the method, and the copy in TCRdb shows in-frame clones only, minus some. Found here are 20,000 to 25,000 clones, roughly three quarters of them singletons; the top ten hold approximately 11%. This record comes from a study of long-term antiretroviral therapy in people with HIV. The study, taken as a whole, reports: Despite increasing after ART, diversity remained lower than that of transplant donor controls.

Germline V gene lookup returns CDR1 LNHDA and CDR2 SQIVND (reference sequence). This CDR3 contains 14 residues. V was trimmed by 11 bases and J by 5 bases, leaving 19 bases between them. The chain joins TRBV19 to TRBJ1-3; possibly TRBD1 for D (6 bases). Material: unsorted PBMCs, obtained 1.1 years before starting antiretroviral therapy. This TCR came from a woman in her thirties or forties with HIV. The CDR3 here is CAAVPTGARNTIYF. The CDR3 nucleotides read TGTGCCGCAGTACCGACAGGAGCAAGAAACACCATATATTTT.